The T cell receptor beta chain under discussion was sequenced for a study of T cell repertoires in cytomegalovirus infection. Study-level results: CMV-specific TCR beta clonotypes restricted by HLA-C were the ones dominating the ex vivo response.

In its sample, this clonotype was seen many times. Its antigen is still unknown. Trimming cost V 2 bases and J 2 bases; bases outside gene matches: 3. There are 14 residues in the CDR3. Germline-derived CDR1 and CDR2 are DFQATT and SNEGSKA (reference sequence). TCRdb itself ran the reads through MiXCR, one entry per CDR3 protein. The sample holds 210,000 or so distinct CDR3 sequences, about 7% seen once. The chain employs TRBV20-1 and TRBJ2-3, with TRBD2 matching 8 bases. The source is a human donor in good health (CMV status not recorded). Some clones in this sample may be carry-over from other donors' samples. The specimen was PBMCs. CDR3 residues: CSARKAGATDTQYF. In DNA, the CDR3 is TGCAGTGCTAGAAAAGCGGGGGCCACAGATACGCAGTATTTT.